Listed below are T cell receptor beta chains from one sample, sequenced in a study of shared clonotypes between healthy human individuals. Sequencing was performed with immunoSEQ multiplex PCR; in TCRdb, only in-frame clones are kept and a portion is missing. The profile shows over 700,000 clones, approximately 77% of them singletons. The sequenced sample consisted of memory CD4+ T cells sorted from blood. These receptors came from a woman aged 25 to 45 in good health. The CDR3 runs from the conserved cysteine through the conserved F or W. The order of the fields is J gene, V gene, CDR3 length, clone size, D gene, CDR3 DNA, CDR3 protein. A D gene is named only where the DNA matches it firmly. Clone size appears in some rows only: once, few, many, or a class for an expanded clone.

TRBJ2-2 TRBV2 15 NA TRBD1 TGTGCCAGCGGGACAGGGCGTGCGAACACCGGGGAGCTGTTTTTT CASGTGRANTGELFF
TRBJ2-1 TRBV7-2 15 NA NA TGTGCCAGCAGCCCGCGACTCCCCTCTGGGGATGAGCAGTTCTTC CASSPRLPSGDEQFF
TRBJ1-1 TRBV19 15 NA TRBD1 TGTGCCAGTCGGAGGACAGGGTCTACGTTGGCTGAAGCTTTCTTT CASRRTGSTLAEAFF
TRBJ2-3 TRBV5-1 16 NA NA TGCGCCAGCAGCTGGTGGGGGGCTGAAGCACCAGATACGCAGTATTTT CASSWWGAEAPDTQYF
TRBJ2-1 TRBV7-9 14 NA NA TGTGCCAGCAGCTTAGGGGACGCTTACAATGAGCAGTTCTTC CASSLGDAYNEQFF
TRBJ1-4 TRBV19 14 NA NA TGTGCCAGTAGTATAGCTGCAACTAATGAAAAACTGTTTTTT CASSIAATNEKLFF
TRBJ1-1 TRBV7-9 13 NA NA TGTGCCAGCAGAGAGGTCAGTAACACTGAAGCTTTCTTT CASREVSNTEAFF
TRBJ2-2 TRBV30 13 NA NA TGTGCCTGGAGACGCGGGAACACCGGGGAGCTGTTTTTT CAWRRGNTGELFF
TRBJ2-2 TRBV27 17 NA NA TGTGCCAGCAGTTTTTCCTCGTTCACTCGCGGCGCCGGGGAGCTGTTTTTT CASSFSSFTRGAGELFF
TRBJ2-1 TRBV11-2 14 NA TRBD2 TGTGCCAGCAGCTTCGGCGGGAGGGCCAGCGAGCAGTTCTTC CASSFGGRASEQFF
TRBJ1-1 TRBV10-3 12 few NA TGTGCCACCTTCGGGGGGAACACTGAAGCTTTCTTT CATFGGNTEAFF
TRBJ2-5 TRBV28 15 NA NA TGTGCCAGCAGTCACCTGGGACTGCTTGAAGAGACCCAGTACTTC CASSHLGLLEETQYF
TRBJ2-4 TRBV5-1 14 NA NA TGCGCCAGCAGCCCCGGGACAAGCGGGAACATTCAGTACTTC CASSPGTSGNIQYF
TRBJ1-1 TRBV25-1 14 NA NA TGTGCCAGCAGTGAACCGGGATTACTCACTGAAGCTTTCTTT CASSEPGLLTEAFF
TRBJ2-1 TRBV5-1 17 few NA TGCGCCAGCAGCTTGGCATCGGAGCAGCGGACCTACAATGAGCAGTTCTTC CASSLASEQRTYNEQFF
TRBJ1-1 TRBV28 17 NA TRBD1 TGTGCCAGCAGAACAACAAGGGGGCCCCGGACGAACACTGAAGCTTTCTTT CASRTTRGPRTNTEAFF
TRBJ2-7 TRBV28 13 NA TRBD1 TGTGCCAGCAGTTACCTCAGGGGGAACGAGCAGTACTTC CASSYLRGNEQYF
TRBJ1-5 TRBV2 17 few NA TGTGCCAGCAGTGAAGAAGGAGGGTGGGGGGCAGGTAAGCCCCAGCATTTT CASSEEGGWGAGKPQHF
TRBJ2-3 TRBV4-1 16 NA TRBD2 TGCGCCAGCAGCCAAGGGCGGGAGTGGGGGGTGGATACGCAGTATTTT CASSQGREWGVDTQYF
TRBJ2-1 TRBV11-2 15 NA TRBD2 TGTGCCAGCAGCTCGGCTAGCGGAAACCACGGGGAGCAGTTCTTC CASSSASGNHGEQFF
TRBJ2-7 TRBV4-1 15 NA TRBD2 TGCGCCAGCAGCCAAGATATGGGACTACCCTACGAGCAGTACTTC CASSQDMGLPYEQYF
TRBJ2-7 TRBV27 13 NA NA TGTGCCAGCAGTCCGGGGCAACCCTCCGAGCAGTACTTC CASSPGQPSEQYF
TRBJ1-4 TRBV5-8 18 NA TRBD1 TGTGCCAGCAGCCGCGGACAGGGCCTTGACGAAACTAATGAAAAACTGTTTTTT CASSRGQGLDETNEKLFF
TRBJ2-7 TRBV6-5 15 NA NA TGTGCCAGCAGTTACTCAGGCAGGGCCAGTTACGAGCAGTACTTC CASSYSGRASYEQYF
TRBJ2-7 TRBV5-4 14 NA NA TGTGCCAGCAGCTCCCTCCCAAGTGCCGGGGTGCAGTACTTC CASSSLPSAGVQYF
TRBJ2-6 TRBV27 16 NA NA TGTGCCAGCAGTTTTCGGACGCGCTCTGGGGCCAACGTCCTGACTTTC CASSFRTRSGANVLTF
TRBJ2-5 TRBV7-2 13 NA NA TGTGCCAGCAGCCGAGATGGTCGGAGGACCCAGTACTTC CASSRDGRRTQYF
TRBJ2-5 TRBV7-7 16 NA TRBD2 TGTGCCAGCAGCCTAGGGACTAGCGGGAGCCAAGAGACCCAGTACTTC CASSLGTSGSQETQYF
TRBJ2-3 TRBV25-1 13 NA NA TGTGCCAGCAGTGGTCCAGCCACGGATACGCAGTATTTT CASSGPATDTQYF
TRBJ1-1 TRBV10-1 14 NA NA TGCGCCAGCAGTGTTGCGGGGTCTAACACTGAAGCTTTCTTT CASSVAGSNTEAFF
TRBJ2-3 TRBV18 14 NA TRBD1 TGTGCCAGCTCACCTGAGACAGGGTCAGATACGCAGTATTTT CASSPETGSDTQYF
TRBJ1-5 TRBV28 13 NA NA TGTGCCAGCAGTGACTATAGCAATCAGCCCCAGCATTTT CASSDYSNQPQHF
TRBJ1-3 TRBV5-1 14 NA NA TGCGCCAGCAGCTCCGGGGGAGACGGAAACACCATATATTTT CASSSGGDGNTIYF
TRBJ1-1 TRBV10-3 15 many NA TGTGCCATCAGCAAGGCAGGGACTACGAACACTGAAGCTTTCTTT CAISKAGTTNTEAFF
TRBJ2-7 TRBV7-2 15 NA TRBD2 TGTGCCAGCAGCTTAACGGGACTAGCGGGAGGCGAGCAGTACTTC CASSLTGLAGGEQYF
TRBJ1-2 TRBV27 14 once TRBD1 TGTGCCAGCAGTAATGGACAGGGGAACTATGGCTACACCTTC CASSNGQGNYGYTF
TRBJ1-5 TRBV6-1 13 NA NA TGTGCCAGCAGTGCTGAAGGTCTTCGGCCCCAGCATTTT CASSAEGLRPQHF
TRBJ2-2 TRBV29-1 16 NA NA TGCAGCGTCAAGTCCCTACAGGGATCGAACACCGGGGAGCTGTTTTTT CSVKSLQGSNTGELFF
TRBJ1-2 TRBV5-1 11 once NA TGCGCCAGCAGCTTGGATCGGGGCTACACCTTC CASSLDRGYTF
TRBJ1-5 TRBV28 12 NA NA TGTGCCAGCAGTTTATTAAATCAGCCCCAGCATTTT CASSLLNQPQHF
TRBJ1-6 TRBV7-2 13 NA NA TGTGCCAGCAGCTCCGAGACGCGATCACCCCTCCACTTT CASSSETRSPLHF
TRBJ1-1 TRBV2 14 few NA TGTGCCAGCAGTCGTGAGTTCATGAACACTGAAGCTTTCTTT CASSREFMNTEAFF
TRBJ2-2 TRBV9 16 NA NA TGTGCCAGCAGCGTATCCGGGGGCGCCGACACCGGGGAGCTGTTTTTT CASSVSGGADTGELFF
TRBJ2-1 TRBV10-1 14 few NA TGCGCCAGCAGTGAGAACCAAGATATTAATGAGCAGTTCTTC CASSENQDINEQFF
TRBJ1-1 TRBV18 14 NA TRBD1 TGTGCCAGCTCACCACTCGACAGGGGCACTGAAGCTTTCTTT CASSPLDRGTEAFF
TRBJ2-7 TRBV28 15 NA NA TGTGCCAGCAGCCCCGTAGGGGGGGGAGCCTACGAGCAGTACTTC CASSPVGGGAYEQYF